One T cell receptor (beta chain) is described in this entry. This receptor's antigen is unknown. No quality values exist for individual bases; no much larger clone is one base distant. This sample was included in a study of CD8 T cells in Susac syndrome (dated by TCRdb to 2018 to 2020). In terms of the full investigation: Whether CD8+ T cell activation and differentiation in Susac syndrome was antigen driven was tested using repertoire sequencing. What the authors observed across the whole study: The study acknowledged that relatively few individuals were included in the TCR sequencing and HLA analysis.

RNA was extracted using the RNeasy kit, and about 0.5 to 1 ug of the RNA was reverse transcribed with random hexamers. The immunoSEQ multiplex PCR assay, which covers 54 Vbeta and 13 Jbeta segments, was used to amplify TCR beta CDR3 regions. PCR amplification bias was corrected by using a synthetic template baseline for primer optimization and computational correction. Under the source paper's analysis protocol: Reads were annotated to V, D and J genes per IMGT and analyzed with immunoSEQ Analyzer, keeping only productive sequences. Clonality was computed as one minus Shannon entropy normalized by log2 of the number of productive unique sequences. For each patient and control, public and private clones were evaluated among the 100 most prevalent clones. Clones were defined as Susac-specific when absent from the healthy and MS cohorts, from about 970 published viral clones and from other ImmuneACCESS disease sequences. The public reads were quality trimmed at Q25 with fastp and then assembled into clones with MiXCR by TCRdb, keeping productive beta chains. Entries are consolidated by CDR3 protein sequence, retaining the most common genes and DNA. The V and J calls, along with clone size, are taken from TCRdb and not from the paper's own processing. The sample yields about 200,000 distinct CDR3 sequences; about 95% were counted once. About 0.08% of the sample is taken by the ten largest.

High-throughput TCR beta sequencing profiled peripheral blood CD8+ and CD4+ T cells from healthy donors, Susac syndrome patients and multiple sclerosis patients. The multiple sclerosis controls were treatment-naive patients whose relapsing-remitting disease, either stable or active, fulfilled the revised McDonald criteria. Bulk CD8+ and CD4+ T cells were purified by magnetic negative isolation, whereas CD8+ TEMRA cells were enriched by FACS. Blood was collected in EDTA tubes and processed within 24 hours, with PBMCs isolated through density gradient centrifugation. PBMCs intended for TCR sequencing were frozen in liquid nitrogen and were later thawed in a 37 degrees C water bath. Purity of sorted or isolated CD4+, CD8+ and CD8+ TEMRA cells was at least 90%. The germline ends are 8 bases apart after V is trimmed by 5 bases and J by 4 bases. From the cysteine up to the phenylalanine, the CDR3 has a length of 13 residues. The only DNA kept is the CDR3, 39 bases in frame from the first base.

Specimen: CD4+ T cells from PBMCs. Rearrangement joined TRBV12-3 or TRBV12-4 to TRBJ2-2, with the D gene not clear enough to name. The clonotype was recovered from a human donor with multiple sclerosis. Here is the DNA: TGTGCCAGCAGTCCCCGGCGCACCGGGGAGCTGTTTTTT. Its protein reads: CASSPRRTGELFF.